Sequencing of this T cell receptor (beta chain) was carried out in a study of blood T cell repertoires in COVID-19. The data were produced by immunoSEQ multiplex PCR, yet TCRdb's version contains in-frame clones alone and is incomplete. The sample yields 200,000 to 250,000 clones, 70% to 85% seen once. Germline V gene lookup returns CDR1 KGHSH and CDR2 LQKENI. The CDR3 sequence is 15 residues long. With 1 base removed from V and 0 bases from J, the gap between germline ends came to 8 bases. Sequencing input: peripheral blood. The source is a woman older than 75 with acute or convalescent COVID-19. V usage is TRBV18 and J usage is TRBJ2-3, with D maybe TRBD1 (5 bases). This chain's CDR3 is CASSPLRASTDTQYF. CDR3 in DNA: TGTGCCAGCTCACCACTCAGGGCAAGCACAGATACGCAGTATTTT.